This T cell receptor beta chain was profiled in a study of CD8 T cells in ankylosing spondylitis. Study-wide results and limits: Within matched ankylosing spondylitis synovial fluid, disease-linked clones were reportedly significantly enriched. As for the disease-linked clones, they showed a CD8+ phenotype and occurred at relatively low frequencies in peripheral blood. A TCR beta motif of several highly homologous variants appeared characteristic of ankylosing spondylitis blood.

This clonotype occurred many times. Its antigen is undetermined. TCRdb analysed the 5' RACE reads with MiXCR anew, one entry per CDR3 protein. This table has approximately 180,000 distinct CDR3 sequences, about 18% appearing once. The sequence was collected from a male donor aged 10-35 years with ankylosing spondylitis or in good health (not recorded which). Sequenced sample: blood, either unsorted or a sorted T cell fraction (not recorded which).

CDR3: CASSLALRDWLFF. As DNA, the CDR3 is TGTGCCAGCAGCTTAGCCCTCCGGGATTGGTTGTTCTTC. The rearrangement joins TRBV7-2 to TRBJ2-1, with TRBD2 as a possible D gene (5 bases). Germline CDR1 SGHTA, CDR2 FQGNSA. The CDR3 contains 13 residues. The V end lost 0 bases, the J end lost 15 bases, and 15 bases lay between the germline ends.